This TCR beta chain was recovered during a study of early T cells in non-severe SARS-CoV-2 infection. Study results and limitations: The VDJdb matching leaned toward anti-spike CD8 responses and overlooked private and CD4 specificities.

Details on this clonotype: Its antigen remains unidentified.

The CDR3 runs 15 residues. The germline V gene encodes CDR1 SNHLY and CDR2 FYNNEI. With V trimmed by 5 bases and J by 10 bases, 13 bases remained unmatched. Individual cDNA molecules each received unique molecular identifiers attached to them. MiXCR, applied by TCRdb to the 5' RACE reads, yields one record per CDR3 protein. This repertoire shows some 77,000 distinct CDR3 sequences, about 13% found once; its top ten account for 1.1%. The chain uses TRBV2 and TRBJ2-1; 8 bases are a match to TRBD1. The TCR was taken from an adult who was a healthcare worker with PCR-confirmed SARS-CoV-2 infection or an uninfected control (not recorded which). Specimen: whole blood. CDR3 bases: TGTGCCAGCAGTCCAATGTCGCAGGGGGCGCGGGAGCAGTTCTTC. Translation: CASSPMSQGAREQFF.